This T cell receptor beta chain was captured by sequencing in a study of T cells in Graves' hyperthyroidism and ophthalmopathy. Study as a whole: Upon initial diagnosis and before any treatment, peripheral blood was collected. Notes on the study in general: Blood shared most expanded thyroid clonotypes above 0.001.

Template material for amplifying TCR beta CDR3 regions consisted of RNA transcripts. In the first-round RT-PCR of the TCR CDR3, the HTBI primer set was used. TCRdb reprocessed the multiplex PCR reads with MiXCR, giving one entry per CDR3 protein. The sample records a few hundred thousand distinct CDR3 sequences, about 14% being singletons. Based on clinical symptoms, serum thyroxine and TRAb, thyroid ultrasound and orbital computed tomography, diagnoses were reached. A note on this clonotype: Its antigen is currently unknown.

From germline, CDR1 is SQVTM and CDR2 ANQGSEA. Trimming shortened V by 5 bases and J by 8 bases, and 12 bases separated the two germline ends. The CDR3 consists of 12 residues. Sequenced input: blood. The TCR sequence derives from a young woman with Graves' ophthalmopathy. This chain links TRBV29-1 with TRBJ1-4, with D unclear. This CDR3 reads CSVLGHSEKLFF. The CDR3 nucleotides read TGCAGCGTTCTTGGCCATAGCGAAAAACTGTTTTTT.